This TCR beta chain was found in a study of beta chain features in type 1 diabetes. Study-wide points: For patients and controls alike, PCR might favor shorter templates to the same degree. Diminished insertions and augmented deletions at VDJ junctions characterized type 1 diabetes patients.

The sample holds a few counts of this clone. No antigen is known for it. Of the isolated RNA, all was reverse transcribed, and so the sequenced material was expressed TCRB transcripts. Mean read depth for stem cell-like memory T cell samples was approximately 1.01 million reads. Measured with immunoSEQ multiplex PCR; TCRdb has only the in-frame clones, and not every one. This table has around 44,000 clones, 50% appearing once. The CDR3 loop spans 16 amino acids. Germline CDR1 SNHLY, CDR2 FYNNEI. V lost 6 bases, J lost 4 bases, and 7 bases stayed unmatched. The chain recombines TRBV2 with TRBJ2-2, with 11 bases fitting TRBD2. The TCR comes from a woman aged 25 to 39 in good health. The sample was stem cell memory CD4+ T cells from blood. The CDR3 region is CASRILAGEVTGELFF. DNA of the CDR3: TGTGCCAGCAGGATACTAGCGGGAGAGGTCACCGGGGAGCTGTTTTTT.